This is a list of T cell receptor beta chains from one sample in a study of cytomegalovirus exposure and HLA in healthy donors. The table came from immunoSEQ multiplex PCR; TCRdb's copy has only in-frame clones and leaves some out. The sample records 45,000 or so clones, roughly 93% being singletons. Material: PBMCs. These receptor sequences come from a woman aged 18 to 35 in good health and CMV-seronegative. Each CDR3 is given with its conserved first and last residue. The order of the fields is D gene, J gene, clone size, V gene, CDR3 DNA, CDR3 protein. The D gene is left open where the match is weak. Clone sizes are given selectively: once, few, many, or a class where the clone is expanded.

- TRBJ1-3 - TRBV6-1 TGTGCCAGCAGTGCCTCCCAATCGGACACCATATATTTT CASSASQSDTIYF
TRBD2 TRBJ2-1 once TRBV4-2 TGTGCCAGCAGCCAACTAGCGGGGGGCAACAATGAGCAGTTCTTC CASSQLAGGNNEQFF
- TRBJ2-7 - TRBV11-2 TGTGCCAGCAGCTTAAGTTCGGTTGGCTCCTACGAGCAGTACTTC CASSLSSVGSYEQYF
- TRBJ2-1 - TRBV7-2 TGTGCCAGCAGCTTAAGCGGCTCCTACAATGAGCAGTTCTTC CASSLSGSYNEQFF
- TRBJ2-5 - TRBV29-1 TGCAGCGTGCGGACTCAAGAGACCCAGTACTTC CSVRTQETQYF
- TRBJ1-3 - TRBV21-1 TGTGCCAGCATCGGCTCTGGAAACACCATATATTTT CASIGSGNTIYF
TRBD1 TRBJ2-7 - TRBV9 TGTGCCAGCAGCGTAGGGGGACAGGATTACGAGCAGTACTTC CASSVGGQDYEQYF
- TRBJ2-1 - TRBV5-1 TGCGCCAGCAGCTTGGAAGCGGGTGCCCACAATGAGCAGTTCTTC CASSLEAGAHNEQFF
- TRBJ2-2 - TRBV18 TGTGCCAGCTCACCCGCTGGGAGGAACACCGGGGAGCTGTTTTTT CASSPAGRNTGELFF
- TRBJ1-1 - TRBV6-5 TGTGCCAGCAGCCAAACGTCGGGGAACACTGAAGCTTTCTTT CASSQTSGNTEAFF
- TRBJ2-7 - TRBV5-6 TGTGCCAGCAGCTTTAATGCCAGGACAGTCTACTACGAGCAGTACTTC CASSFNARTVYYEQYF
TRBD1 TRBJ1-2 - TRBV28 TGTGCCAGCACCCCCATTGGACAGGCCTCCCTTGAGGACTATGGCTACACCTTC CASTPIGQASLEDYGYTF
TRBD1 TRBJ2-6 - TRBV29-1 TGCAGCGTTGTAGGGACAGGGAGTTCTGGGGCCAACGTCCTGACTTTC CSVVGTGSSGANVLTF
- TRBJ1-4 - TRBV28 TGTGCCAGCAGTTTAGGAGGGGTTAATGAAAAACTGTTTTTT CASSLGGVNEKLFF
TRBD1 TRBJ2-7 large TRBV4-2 TGTGCCAGCAGCCAAGAGGAGGGACAGGGATCCTACGAGCAGTACTTC CASSQEEGQGSYEQYF
TRBD2 TRBJ2-1 - TRBV6-4 TGTGCCAGCAGTGAGGCGGGGGGCGGAGGTGAGCAGTTCTTC CASSEAGGGGEQFF
TRBD1 TRBJ1-2 - TRBV2 TGTGCCAGCAGTTCCTCCACAGGGGGCGCGAGGGGTGGCTACACCTTC CASSSSTGGARGGYTF
- TRBJ1-4 - TRBV28 TGTGCCAGCAGACGCGCAACTAATGAAAAACTGTTTTTT CASRRATNEKLFF
- TRBJ1-3 - TRBV18 TGTGCCAGCTCACCACCCCCGAGGACTGGAAACACCATATATTTT CASSPPPRTGNTIYF
- TRBJ1-1 - TRBV9 TGTGCCAGCAGCTCGACGGGGAGCACTGAAGCTTTCTTT CASSSTGSTEAFF
TRBD1 TRBJ2-7 once TRBV7-3 TGTGCCAGCAGCTTCTCCGGGACAGCTCTAGACGAGCAGTACTTC CASSFSGTALDEQYF
TRBD1 TRBJ1-2 - TRBV18 TGTGCCAGCTCACCGGGACAGGTCCCCTTTCGTGGCTACACCTTC CASSPGQVPFRGYTF
TRBD1 TRBJ2-7 - TRBV6-6 TGTGCCAGCAGTGAGACGTCGACAGGGGCCTACGAGCAGTACTTC CASSETSTGAYEQYF
TRBD1 TRBJ2-5 - TRBV10-2 TGCGCCAGCAGTGACCCCGGGACAGGGGGCTGGCGAGAGACCCAGTACTTC CASSDPGTGGWRETQYF
- TRBJ1-1 - TRBV28 TGTGCCAGTACGGACAGTCCGCGGGCTGAAGCTTTCTTT CASTDSPRAEAFF
- TRBJ2-1 - TRBV5-1 TGCGCCAGCAGCGAACAGGGATCTATCTCCTACAATGAGCAGTTCTTC CASSEQGSISYNEQFF
TRBD1 TRBJ1-5 - TRBV4-2 TGTGCCAGCAGCCAAGAAACAGGGGGGGTCAATCAGCCCCAGCATTTT CASSQETGGVNQPQHF
- TRBJ1-2 - TRBV19 TGTGCCAGCCAGCAGGGGAACTATGGCTACACCTTC CASQQGNYGYTF
- TRBJ1-1 - TRBV4-1 TGCGCCAGCAGCCAAGACGGAGGGCCCGAGGGAGCTTTCTTT CASSQDGGPEGAFF
- TRBJ1-2 once TRBV28 TGTGCCAGCAGTCCTTCTGAGAGACTCTCCCATGGCTACACCTTC CASSPSERLSHGYTF
- TRBJ1-5 - TRBV19 TGTGCCAGTAGTATAGTAAAGGGGGTTCCCAATCAGCCCCAGCATTTT CASSIVKGVPNQPQHF
- TRBJ1-1 - TRBV28 TGTGCCAGCAGTAGCCCGGGCAGGGGCTTCGCTGAAGCTTTCTTT CASSSPGRGFAEAFF
- TRBJ1-1 - TRBV6-4 TGTGCCAGCAGTGACTCGAGCCAGGGGATTGGAGCTTTCTTT CASSDSSQGIGAFF
TRBD2 TRBJ2-5 - TRBV28 TGTGCCAGCAGTTTCGGGCTAGCGGGTGGTGAGGAGACCCAGTACTTC CASSFGLAGGEETQYF
- TRBJ2-7 - TRBV11-2 TGTGCCAGCAGCCGACAAGGTTACGAGCAGTACTTC CASSRQGYEQYF
TRBD1 TRBJ1-5 - TRBV6-5 TGTGCCAGCAGCCCGGGACAGGGGAATCAGCCCCAGCATTTT CASSPGQGNQPQHF
TRBD2 TRBJ2-1 - TRBV7-3 TGTGCCAGCAGCTTAGAGCGGGGGGTTGCCGGGAGTGGTAATGAGCAGTTCTTC CASSLERGVAGSGNEQFF
- TRBJ1-1 - TRBV29-1 TGCAGCGTTGTGCGGACTGAAGCTTTCTTT CSVVRTEAFF
- TRBJ2-3 - TRBV6-4 TGTGCCAGCAGTGACTCGGCGGGGGCTAGCACAGATACGCAGTATTTT CASSDSAGASTDTQYF
- TRBJ2-7 - TRBV6-1 TGTGCCAGCGACCGCACAGGGTCCTACGAGCAGTACTTC CASDRTGSYEQYF
- TRBJ1-1 - TRBV27 TGTGCCAGCAGTTTAAGGGGTTCCACTGAAGCTTTCTTT CASSLRGSTEAFF
- TRBJ2-3 - TRBV6-5 TGTGCCAGCAGTTACCACGGGGGAAGCACAGATACGCAGTATTTT CASSYHGGSTDTQYF
TRBD1 TRBJ1-2 - TRBV10-2 TGCGCCAGCAGCAGGACAGGGAGGGATGGCTACACCTTC CASSRTGRDGYTF
- TRBJ2-4 - TRBV19 TGTGCCAGTATCGCAGGGGGGACCAACATTCAGTACTTC CASIAGGTNIQYF
- TRBJ2-1 - TRBV18 TGTGCCAGCTCACCACCGAACAGGGTGAGTTACAATGAGCAGTTCTTC CASSPPNRVSYNEQFF